This T cell receptor delta chain stems from a study of γδ T cells in repeated Plasmodium falciparum infection. Study in general: Donors had four controlled P. falciparum NF54 infections over roughly 590 days.

Flow sorting of PBMC yielded separate Vgamma9/Vdelta2+ and Vdelta2-negative gammadelta T cell populations for bulk repertoire analysis. The CDR3 covers 24 residues. Germline CDR1 and CDR2: TSWWSYY and QGS. The V segment lost 8 bases and the J segment 0 bases; nucleotides outside the gene matches: 30. A remark on this clone: The protein TCRdb gives is from a much larger clone and does not agree with this DNA's translation at residues 4 and 5, likely a read error; the protein shown here comes from the DNA.

TCRdb called clones from the multiplex PCR reads again using CATT. This sample carries 53,000 or so delta-chain clones, about 1.9% of them seen once, and the ten largest clones take less than 30%. Sequencing was done on a sample of gamma-delta T cells from blood. The sequence came from a pool of human donors (malaria-infected and uninfected, not separated). The genes are TRDV1 and TRDJ1; the match to TRDD3 covers 13 bases. No J segment appears in TCRdb, so it was assigned here by matching the sequence to germline. CDR3 amino acids: CALREISYFYWGIRGKGYTDKLIF. The CDR3 region has the DNA TGTGCTCTTAGAGAAATTTCCTACTTCTACTGGGGGATACGAGGTAAGGGGTACACCGATAAACTCATCTTT.